What follows are 9 T cell receptor beta chains derived from one specimen sequenced in a study of blood T cells in healthy people across ages. Next came a second PCR, run for about 6 to 12 cycles, which used a sample-barcoded 5' primer along with a J-beta primer mix. TCRdb processed the 5' RACE reads anew with MiXCR; each CDR3 protein has one entry. Of around 1,900,000 distinct CDR3 sequences listed, 39% are singletons. The sequencing input was blood. All receptors come from a human donor in good health.

This chain links TRBV24-1 with TRBJ1-2, with TRBD1 identical over 8 bases. The junction had 9 bases not matched to a gene; V was cut back by 3 bases and J by 4 bases. Germline assignment: CDR1 KGHDR and CDR2 SFDVKD. CDR3 length: 16 residues. CDR3 DNA sequence: TGTGCCACCAGTGATCCTTCGACAGGGGAGGCCTATGGCTACACCTTC. Protein product: CATSDPSTGEAYGYTF.

V and J are TRBV6-2 or TRBV6-3 and TRBJ1-2; no definite D call. Looked up from germline, CDR1 is MNHEY and CDR2 is SVGEGT. Trimming left V 6 bases short and J 3 bases short, with 14 bases between. This CDR3 region has 14 residues. CDR3 residues: CASRLSNTYYGYTF. CDR3 bases: TGTGCCAGCAGACTTTCAAACACCTACTATGGCTACACCTTC.

This clonotype turned up a few times. The rearrangement links TRBV20-1 to TRBJ1-2, with 8 bases that match TRBD1. The length of the CDR3 is 13 residues. CDR1 is DFQATT, CDR2 SNEGSKA, per germline (reference sequence). Losses at the gene ends were 1 base for V and 8 bases for J; bases not matched to a gene: 6. The chain's CDR3 is CSARATGAGGYTF. Written as DNA, the CDR3 is TGCAGTGCTAGAGCGACAGGGGCGGGCGGCTACACCTTC.

The chain has TRBV13 and TRBJ2-3, with TRBD2 matching 8 bases. This CDR3 is 16 amino acids long. CDR1 PRHDT and CDR2 FYEKMQ come from the germline V gene (reference sequence). J gave up 4 bases and V 3 bases, and 9 bases lay outside the gene matches. CDR3 amino acids: CASSFTQSGGPDTQYF. CDR3 coding DNA: TGTGCCAGCAGCTTCACACAGAGCGGGGGCCCAGATACGCAGTATTTT.

CDR3 sequence (DNA): TGTGCCAGCAGTTCGTTTCGTCGGGACCTAGGCTCCTACGAGCAGTACTTC. Translated: CASSSFRRDLGSYEQYF. The V call is TRBV25-1, the J call TRBJ2-7; D assignment may be TRBD1 or TRBD2 (5 bases each). Trimming took 5 bases from V and 0 from J, leaving 20 bases between them. Germline CDR1 is MGHDK and CDR2 is SYGVNS. The CDR3 contains 17 residues.

In this sample, this clonotype turned up a few times. The genes are TRBV7-6 and TRBJ2-7; D gene ambiguous. Germline values: CDR1 SGHVS, CDR2 FNYEAQ. Trimming pared 5 bases from V and 7 bases from J, leaving 12 bases between. The CDR3 is made up of 12 amino acids. The DNA for the CDR3 is TGTGCCAGCAGCCTCCAGCCCAGTGAGCAGTACTTC. This sequence encodes CASSLQPSEQYF.

This clonotype occurred many times. One base away lies a much larger clone, so this may be a sequencing read error. The genes are TRBV24-1 and TRBJ2-7, with D possibly matching TRBD2 (5 bases). Germline CDR1 reads KGHDR; CDR2 reads SFDVKD. The CDR3 extends over 13 amino acids. The CDR3 is CATRDLFEGEQYF. The DNA of the CDR3 is TGTGCCACCAGGGATTTGTTCGAGGGAGAGCAGTACTTC.

The chain joins TRBV4-3 to TRBJ2-1; D is perhaps TRBD1 or TRBD2 (5 bases each). Between the trimmed V and J ends, which lost 8 bases and 6 bases, there was a span of 14 bases. The CDR3 is made up of 13 amino acids. Germline V gives CDR1 LGHNA, CDR2 YSLEER. CDR3 sequence (DNA): TGCGCCAGCGGGATCAAGGGGAGCAATGAGCAGTTCTTC. Residues: CASGIKGSNEQFF.

The chain links TRBV7-6 to TRBJ2-7; 8 bases line up with TRBD1. J was trimmed by 0 bases and V by 1 base; bases with no gene match: 8. Looked up from germline, CDR1 is SGHVS and CDR2 is FNYEAQ. This CDR3 is built from 17 residues. CDR3: CASSLGPRTGSSYEQYF. The CDR3 DNA follows: TGTGCCAGCAGCTTAGGGCCAAGGACAGGGAGCTCCTACGAGCAGTACTTC.